The 24 T cell receptor beta chains presented below share a single source sample, sequenced in a study of blood T cell repertoires in COVID-19. Some clones are missing from TCRdb's copy, which holds only in-frame ones; the method was immunoSEQ multiplex PCR. The repertoire holds about 200,000 clones, with 60% to 85% as singletons. Sequences were obtained from peripheral blood. The receptors were gathered from a woman in her 70s with acute or convalescent COVID-19.

The chain joins TRBV30 to TRBJ2-6; 8 nucleotides agree with TRBD1. Germline values: CDR1 GTSNPN, CDR2 SVGIG (reference sequence). CDR3 size: 16 residues. V was pared by 4 bases and J by 3 bases, with 8 bases of the junction left unmatched. The CDR3 nucleotides read TGTGCCTGGATTCCCGGGACAGGCCTTGGGGCCAACGTCCTGACTTTC. Its translation is CAWIPGTGLGANVLTF.

The V and J genes are TRBV24-1 and TRBJ2-4; the match to TRBD1 covers 7 bases. Trimming took 2 bases from V and 6 from J; bases not matched to a gene: 6. Germline V CDR1 and CDR2: KGHDR, SFDVKD. This CDR3 has 15 amino acids. The CDR3 DNA follows: TGTGCCACCAGTGATTCGACGACAGGGAGAAACATTCAGTACTTC. This translates into CATSDSTTGRNIQYF.

The sample holds many counts of this clone. V usage is TRBV29-1 and J usage is TRBJ2-1, with no clear D. Per germline, CDR1 SQVTM and CDR2 ANQGSEA. Trimming cost V 3 bases and J 0 bases, with 6 bases left between them. The CDR3 consists of 13 residues. The CDR3 loop is CSVDKSSYNEQFF. The CDR3 nucleotides are TGCAGCGTTGACAAGAGCTCCTACAATGAGCAGTTCTTC.

V usage is TRBV6-4 and J usage is TRBJ1-1; 8 bases match TRBD1. Looked up from germline, CDR1 is MRHNA and CDR2 is SNTAGT. V trimming: 7 bases; J trimming: 9 bases; junction bases outside the gene matches: 10. The CDR3 consists of 13 residues. Written as DNA, the CDR3 is TGTGCCAGCACTAATGGACAGGGAGGTCAAGCTTTCTTT. Translation: CASTNGQGGQAFF.

This chain connects TRBV18 to TRBJ1-1; D is unclear. Deletions cut 1 base from V and 4 bases from J, with 10 bases between. The germline V gene encodes CDR1 KGHSH and CDR2 LQKENI. The CDR3 loop spans 14 amino acids. This CDR3 reads CASSPLTSGTEAFF. As DNA, the CDR3 is TGTGCCAGCTCACCACTAACCAGCGGCACTGAAGCTTTCTTT.

V and J are TRBV19 and TRBJ2-2; TRBD2 matches 8 bases. Germline CDR1 LNHDA, CDR2 SQIVND (reference sequence). This CDR3 is built from 19 residues. V shed 5 bases, J shed 4 bases, and the junction held 18 bases outside the gene matches. The CDR3 reads CASSPPLGAGAPVTGELFF. The CDR3 coding sequence is TGTGCCAGTAGTCCCCCCTTAGGAGCGGGAGCACCCGTCACCGGGGAGCTGTTTTTT. Looking up the rest from reference TRBV19 and TRBJ2-2 gives the full variable domain: DGGITQSPKYLFRKEGQNVTLSCEQNLNHDAMYWYRQDPGQGLRLIYYSQIVNDFQKGDIAEGYSVSREKKESFPLTVTSAQKNPTAFYLCASSPPLGAGAPVTGELFFGEGSRLTVL.

A few counts support this clone. The J gene is TRBJ2-2, the V gene TRBV13; D ambiguous. CDR1 is PRHDT and CDR2 is FYEKMQ in the germline V gene (reference sequence). V was cut by 0 bases and J by 0 bases, with 11 bases left in between. This CDR3 has 17 residues. DNA for the CDR3: TGTGCCAGCAGCTTAGGCAGTGGCCCCGCGAACACCGGGGAGCTGTTTTTT. As protein: CASSLGSGPANTGELFF.

The J gene is TRBJ2-7, the V gene TRBV6-1, with TRBD1 identical over 7 bases. Losses at the gene ends were 2 bases for V and 8 bases for J; bases not matched to a gene: 3. Germline V lookup: CDR1 MNHNS, CDR2 SASEGT. This CDR3 has 12 residues. DNA for the CDR3: TGTGCCAGCAGTGAAACAGGGGATAAGCAGTACTTC. Its protein is CASSETGDKQYF.

This clone occurred a few times. The V call is TRBV2, the J call TRBJ1-1, with TRBD1 identical over 8 bases. Germline values: CDR1 SNHLY, CDR2 FYNNEI. The ends lost 8 bases at V and 3 bases at J; junction bases unmatched: 11. CDR3 length equals 15 residues. The CDR3 here is CASSLDRALDTEAFF. In DNA, the CDR3 is TGTGCCAGCTCATTGGACAGGGCATTGGACACTGAAGCTTTCTTT.

The gene calls are TRBV20-1 and TRBJ1-3; no definite D call. In germline, CDR1 is DFQATT, CDR2 SNEGSKA (reference sequence). V lost 6 bases and J lost 4, with 7 bases in between. This CDR3 is 11 amino acids long. Written as DNA, the CDR3 is TGCAGTGCCCGCGCCGGAAACACCATATATTTT. Its translation: CSARAGNTIYF.

This chain joins TRBV5-5 and TRBJ2-7; 11 bases are shared with TRBD1. Losses at the gene ends were 2 bases for V and 7 bases for J; bases not matched to a gene: 5. This CDR3 is built from 14 residues. The germline V gene has CDR1 SGHKS and CDR2 YYEKEE (reference sequence). The DNA for the CDR3 is TGTGCCAGCAGCTTTGAGGGACAGGGGGGTGAGCAGTACTTC. Translating gives CASSFEGQGGEQYF.

This rearrangement joins TRBV28 to TRBJ2-6; 14 bases line up with TRBD2. J was trimmed by 2 bases and V by 3 bases; bases with no gene match: 3. The germline V gene has CDR1 MDHEN and CDR2 SYDVKM. The CDR3 spans 18 residues. The DNA for the CDR3 is TGTGCCAGCAGTTTGACTAGCGGGAGGGGACCTGGGGCCAACGTCCTGACTTTC. It encodes CASSLTSGRGPGANVLTF.

This chain uses TRBV5-1 with TRBJ2-7; 7 positions match TRBD2. J was trimmed by 2 bases and V by 3 bases; bases with no gene match: 14. From germline, CDR1 is SGHRS and CDR2 YFSETQ. The CDR3 length is 17 residues. The CDR3 loop is CASSYTSGGTITYEQYF. CDR3 DNA: TGCGCCAGCAGCTACACCTCTGGTGGGACTATTACCTACGAGCAGTACTTC.

CDR3 nucleotides: TGTGCCACCAGCAGGACAGGGGCGAATTCACCCCTCCACTTT. Amino acid sequence: CATSRTGANSPLHF. The chain joins TRBV15 to TRBJ1-6; 8 bases are shared with TRBD1. The CDR3 covers 14 residues. The germline CDR1 and CDR2 sequences are LNHNV and YYDKDF (reference sequence). V shed 3 bases and J 7 bases; nucleotides not matched to a gene: 2. Looking up the rest from reference TRBV15 and TRBJ1-6 gives the full variable domain: DAMVIQNPRYQVTQFGKPVTLSCSQTLNHNVMYWYQQKSSQAPKLLFHYYDKDFNNEADTPDNFQSRRPNTSFCFLDIRSPGLGDTAMYLCATSRTGANSPLHFGNGTRLTVT.

The rearrangement uses TRBV28 and TRBJ1-5, with D maybe TRBD1 (6 bases). V was cut by 7 bases and J by 1 base, with 17 bases left in between. The CDR3 length is 16 residues. CDR1 is MDHEN and CDR2 is SYDVKM in the germline V gene. The CDR3 bases are TGTGCCAGCACCCCCCCCCGGCAGGGGAGCAATCAGCCCCAGCATTTT. Residues: CASTPPRQGSNQPQHF. Combining the CDR3 with reference TRBV28 and TRBJ1-5 gives the whole variable domain DVKVTQSSRYLVKRTGEKVFLECVQDMDHENMFWYRQDPGLGLRLIYFSYDVKMKEKGDIPEGYSVSREKKERFSLILESASTNQTSMYLCASTPPRQGSNQPQHFGDGTRLSIL.

The V and J genes are TRBV27 and TRBJ1-1; maybe TRBD1 (6 bases). V shed 6 bases and J shed 4 bases, with 15 bases lying between them. The germline V gene has CDR1 MNHEY and CDR2 SMNVEV (reference sequence). There are 14 residues in the CDR3. The DNA of the CDR3 is TGTGCCAGCAGCCCACGGGGGGCGAGCACTGAAGCTTTCTTT. Translated: CASSPRGASTEAFF.

On this clone itself: The same CDR3 also results from other DNA sequences found in this sample. The chain uses TRBV28 and TRBJ1-5; D gene uncertain. There are 12 residues in the CDR3. The V end was cut by 4 bases, the J end by 5 bases, with 6 bases between. Germline CDR1 is MDHEN and CDR2 is SYDVKM. CDR3 residues: CASSSVDQPQHF. Written as DNA, the CDR3 is TGTGCCAGCAGTTCTGTAGATCAGCCCCAGCATTTT.

V and J are TRBV3-1 (or the pseudogene TRBV3-2) and TRBJ2-1, with D maybe TRBD2 (6 bases). The germline CDR1 and CDR2 sequences are LGHDT and YNNKEL (reference sequence). This CDR3 has 14 residues. Trimming took off 3 bases at V and 4 bases at J, with 10 bases between the two ends. The CDR3 DNA follows: TGTGCCAGCAGCCACCTCGGGGGTTACAATGAGCAGTTCTTC. This translates into CASSHLGGYNEQFF.

The chain employs TRBV18 and TRBJ1-1, with unresolved D. The V gene's germline CDR1 is KGHSH and CDR2 LQKENI. The CDR3 is made up of 12 amino acids. V was trimmed by 4 bases and J by 5 bases, leaving 8 bases between them. The DNA for the CDR3 is TGTGCCAGCTCACTAACGAGGACTGAAGCTTTCTTT. It encodes CASSLTRTEAFF. The full variable domain, its missing parts supplied by reference TRBV18 and TRBJ1-1, is NAGVMQNPRHLVRRRGQEARLRCSPMKGHSHVYWYRQLPEEGLKFMVYLQKENIIDESGMPKERFSAEFPKEGPSILRIQQVVRGDSAAYFCASSLTRTEAFFGQGTRLTVV.

The chain is built from TRBV2 and TRBJ1-6, with TRBD1 identical over 10 bases. The germline V gene has CDR1 SNHLY and CDR2 FYNNEI. The V segment lost 5 bases and the J segment 10 bases; nucleotides outside the gene matches: 8. The CDR3 is 15 residues long. The CDR3: CASSIMGQGNSPLHF. The DNA for the CDR3 is TGTGCCAGCAGTATAATGGGACAGGGGAACTCACCCCTCCACTTT.

This clone appeared a few times. The rearrangement uses TRBV25-1 and TRBJ1-5; TRBD1 might be the D (5 bases). Germline V CDR1 and CDR2: MGHDK, SYGVNS. CDR3 length equals 15 residues. The germline V and J ends were trimmed by 3 bases and 6 bases, with 15 bases remaining between them. The CDR3 region has the DNA TGTGCCAGCAGTGACCCCTGGGGCGATAGTCAGCCCCAGCATTTT. Translation gives CASSDPWGDSQPQHF. Supplemented by reference TRBV25-1 and TRBJ1-5, the full variable domain reads EADIYQTPRYLVIGTGKKITLECSQTMGHDKMYWYQQDPGMELHLIHYSYGVNSTEKGDLSSESTVSRIRTEHFPLTLESARPSHTSQYLCASSDPWGDSQPQHFGDGTRLSIL.

V and J are TRBV4-2 and TRBJ1-4, with 9 bases aligning to TRBD1. CDR1 and CDR2 (germline): LGHNA, YNFKEQ. The CDR3 consists of 17 residues. J lost 2 bases, V lost 0 bases, and 4 bases had no gene match. The CDR3 bases are TGTGCCAGCAGCCAAGAGCGGACAGGGGACACTAATGAAAAACTGTTTTTT. Residues: CASSQERTGDTNEKLFF.

V and J are TRBV18 and TRBJ1-5; TRBD1 matches at 7 bases. The germline V gene has CDR1 KGHSH and CDR2 LQKENI. The CDR3 totals 14 residues. V gave up 4 bases and J gave up 2 bases; unmatched junction bases: 2. The CDR3 loop reads CASSQTGGNQPQHF. CDR3 coding DNA: TGTGCCAGCTCACAAACAGGGGGCAATCAGCCCCAGCATTTT.

Only a few counts were recorded for this clone. V and J are TRBV2 and TRBJ2-7; 11 bases match TRBD1. Trimming took 1 base from V and 5 from J; bases not matched to a gene: 4. The CDR3 loop spans 15 amino acids. CDR1 and CDR2 (germline): SNHLY, FYNNEI. In DNA form, the CDR3 reads TGTGCCAGCAGTGAAGGTGGGACAGGGGGAAACGAGCAGTACTTC. This codes for CASSEGGTGGNEQYF.